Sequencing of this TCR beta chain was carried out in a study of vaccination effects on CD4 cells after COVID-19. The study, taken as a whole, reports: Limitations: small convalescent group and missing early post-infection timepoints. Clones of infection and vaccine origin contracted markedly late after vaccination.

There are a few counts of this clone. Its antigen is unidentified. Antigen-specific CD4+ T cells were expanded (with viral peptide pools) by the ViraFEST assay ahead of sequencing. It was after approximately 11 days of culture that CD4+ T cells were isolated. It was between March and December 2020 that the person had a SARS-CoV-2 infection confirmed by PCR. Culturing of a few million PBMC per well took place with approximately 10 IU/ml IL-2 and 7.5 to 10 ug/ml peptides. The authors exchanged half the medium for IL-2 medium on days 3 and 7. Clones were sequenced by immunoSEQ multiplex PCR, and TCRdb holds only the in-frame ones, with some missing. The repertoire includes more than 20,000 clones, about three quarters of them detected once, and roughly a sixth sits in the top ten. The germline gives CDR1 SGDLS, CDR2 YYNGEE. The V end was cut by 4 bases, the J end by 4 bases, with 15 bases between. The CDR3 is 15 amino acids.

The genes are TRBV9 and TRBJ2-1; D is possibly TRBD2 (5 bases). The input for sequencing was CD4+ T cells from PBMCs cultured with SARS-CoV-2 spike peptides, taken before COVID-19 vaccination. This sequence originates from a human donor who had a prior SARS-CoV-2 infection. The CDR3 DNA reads TGTGCCAGCAGCCCGCAAAGGAGGATTTACAATGAGCAGTTCTTC. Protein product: CASSPQRRIYNEQFF.